Listed here are 3 T cell receptor beta chains from one sample, sequenced in a study of CXCR3-negative and CXCR3-positive naive CD8 T cells. Regarding the study as a whole: Researchers report that CXCR3-positive naive cells carry more hydrophobic TRB CDR3s than CXCR3-negative naive cells.

No antigens are known for them. Libraries of TRB cDNA were made by 5' RACE and carried UMIs. TCRdb re-called the 5' RACE reads and gives one entry per CDR3 protein, without DNA. The sample features about 110,000 distinct CDR3 sequences, with approximately 0.37% in its top ten. The sample comprised naive CXCR3+ CD8+ T cells from blood. The subset was: CD45RO-CCR7+CD27+CD95- naive CD8+ T cells expressing CXCR3 (TNR3+). The source of these receptors is a human donor in good health. Some clones in this sample may be carry-over from other donors' samples.

V usage is TRBV19 and J usage is TRBJ2-1; TCRdb gives TRBD1 as the D gene, but with no DNA this cannot be confirmed. Germline-derived CDR1 and CDR2 are LNHDA and SQIVND (reference sequence). The CDR3 extends over 17 amino acids. CDR3 residues: CASSIRRQERGYNEQFF.

The genes are TRBV7-2 and TRBJ1-3. Germline CDR1 and CDR2: SGHTA and FQGNSA. CDR3 length: 15 residues. The CDR3: CASSLVPGFGNTIYF.

This rearrangement joins TRBV7-9 to TRBJ2-3; the D call of TRBD2 rests on TCRdb alone, since no DNA is present to check it. Germline V gene lookup returns CDR1 SEHNR and CDR2 FQNEAQ (reference sequence). The CDR3 is 16 residues long. The CDR3 is CASSWLAGRSTDTQYF.